The clone carrying this T cell receptor beta chain has only a few counts. Its antigen is unidentified. With a J-beta primer mix and a sample-barcoded 5' primer, a second PCR ran about 7 to 11 cycles. From the 5' RACE reads, TCRdb called clonotypes with MiXCR, one entry per CDR3 protein. Among nearly 1 million distinct CDR3 sequences, just over 50% were seen once, and the ten largest hold over 20%. The sample comes from a study of blood T cells in healthy people across ages. The wider study: The template switching approach captured approximately one barcoded beta molecule for every two T cells.

Germline CDR1 reads SGHAT; CDR2 reads FQNNGV. The CDR3 consists of 15 residues. Whole-study results and caveats: Naive CD4+ cell counts and diversity both ran higher in long-lived than in aged donors.

Source material: blood. This sequence was found in a woman between 55 and 75 years old in good health. V and J are TRBV11-2 and TRBJ2-5; TRBD2 agrees at 12 bases. The J call is doubtful: the DNA matches TRBJ2-7 better. The CDR3 here is CASSTLAGGRYEQYF. The CDR3 DNA follows: TGTGCCAGCAGCACCCTAGCGGGAGGGAGATACGAGCAGTACTTC.